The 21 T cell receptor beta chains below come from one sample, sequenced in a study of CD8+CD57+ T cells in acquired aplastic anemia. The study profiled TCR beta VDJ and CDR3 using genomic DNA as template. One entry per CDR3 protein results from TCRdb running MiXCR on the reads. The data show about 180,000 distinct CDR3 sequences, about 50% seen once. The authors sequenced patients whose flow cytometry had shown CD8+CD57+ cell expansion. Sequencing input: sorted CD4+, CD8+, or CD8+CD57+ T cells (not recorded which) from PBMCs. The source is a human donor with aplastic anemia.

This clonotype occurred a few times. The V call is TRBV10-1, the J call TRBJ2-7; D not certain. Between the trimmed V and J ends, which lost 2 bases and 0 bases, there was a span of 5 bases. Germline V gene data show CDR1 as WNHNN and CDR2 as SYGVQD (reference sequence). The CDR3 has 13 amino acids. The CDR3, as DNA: TGCGCCAGCAGTGAGGGCGGCTCCTACGAGCAGTACTTC. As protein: CASSEGGSYEQYF.

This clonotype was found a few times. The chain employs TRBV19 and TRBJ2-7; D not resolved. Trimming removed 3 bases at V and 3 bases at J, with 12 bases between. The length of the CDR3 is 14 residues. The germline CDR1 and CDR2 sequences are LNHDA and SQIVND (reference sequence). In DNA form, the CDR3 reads TGTGCCAGTAGTATTTCTGCTAACGACTACGAGCAGTACTTC. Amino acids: CASSISANDYEQYF.

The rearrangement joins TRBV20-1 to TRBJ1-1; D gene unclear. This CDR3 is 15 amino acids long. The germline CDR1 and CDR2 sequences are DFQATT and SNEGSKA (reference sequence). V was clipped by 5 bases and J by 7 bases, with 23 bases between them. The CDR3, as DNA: TGCAGTGCTGCCAGCCCCATCCGGGGTACGAGTGAAGCTTTCTTT. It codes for CSAASPIRGTSEAFF.

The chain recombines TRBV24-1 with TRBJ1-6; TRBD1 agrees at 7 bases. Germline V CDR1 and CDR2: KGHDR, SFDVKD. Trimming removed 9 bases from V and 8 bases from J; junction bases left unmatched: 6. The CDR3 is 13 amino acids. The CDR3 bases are TGTGCCACCGGTGGGACAGACTATTCACCCCTCCACTTT. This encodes CATGGTDYSPLHF.

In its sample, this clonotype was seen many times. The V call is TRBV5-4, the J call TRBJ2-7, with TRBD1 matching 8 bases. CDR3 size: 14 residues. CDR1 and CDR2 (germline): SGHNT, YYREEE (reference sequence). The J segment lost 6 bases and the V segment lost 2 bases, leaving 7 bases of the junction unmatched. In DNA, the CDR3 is TGTGCCAGCAGCTTAGAGACAGGGGTAGTCGAGCAGTACTTC. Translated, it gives CASSLETGVVEQYF.

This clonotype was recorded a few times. CDR3 bases: TGCAGCGCCAGGGGGGCAGATACGCAGTATTTT. Translation gives CSARGADTQYF. J is TRBJ2-3 and V is TRBV29-1; D might be TRBD1 (7 bases). The CDR3 extends over 11 amino acids. V was shortened by 7 bases and J by 4 bases, with 9 bases between the two germline ends. CDR1 is SQVTM, CDR2 ANQGSEA, per germline.

The CDR3 protein is CAQEARAGTNLAGELFF. The DNA of the CDR3 is TGTGCCCAGGAAGCTAGAGCCGGGACAAACCTCGCCGGGGAGCTGTTTTTT. The V gene is TRBV7-8, the J gene TRBJ2-2; possible D gene TRBD1, 6 bases. Germline CDR1 reads SGHVS; CDR2 reads FQNEAQ. V lost 11 bases and J 6 bases, leaving 28 bases between the germline ends. This CDR3 is built from 17 residues.

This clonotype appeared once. The CDR3 sequence: CASSLGREPDTQYF. CDR3 in DNA: TGTGCCAGCAGCTTAGGCAGGGAGCCAGATACGCAGTATTTT. The chain has TRBV7-3 and TRBJ2-3; the D call may be TRBD1 or TRBD2 (5 bases each). Trimming stripped 2 bases from V and 4 bases from J, with 10 bases between. The germline V gene has CDR1 SGHTA and CDR2 FQGTGA. The CDR3 spans 14 residues.

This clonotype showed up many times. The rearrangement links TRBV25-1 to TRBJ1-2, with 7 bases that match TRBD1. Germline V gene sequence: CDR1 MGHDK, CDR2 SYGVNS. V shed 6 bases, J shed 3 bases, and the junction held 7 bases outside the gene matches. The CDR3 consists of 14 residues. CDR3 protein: CASRATGVYYGYTF. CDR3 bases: TGTGCCAGCAGGGCTACAGGGGTATACTATGGCTACACCTTC.

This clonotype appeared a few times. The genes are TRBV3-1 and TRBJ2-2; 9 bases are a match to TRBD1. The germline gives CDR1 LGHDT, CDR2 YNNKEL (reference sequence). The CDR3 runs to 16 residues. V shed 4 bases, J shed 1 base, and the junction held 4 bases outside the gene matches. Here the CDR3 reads CASSRGTGKNTGELFF. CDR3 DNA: TGTGCCAGCAGCCGCGGGACAGGGAAGAACACCGGGGAGCTGTTTTTT.

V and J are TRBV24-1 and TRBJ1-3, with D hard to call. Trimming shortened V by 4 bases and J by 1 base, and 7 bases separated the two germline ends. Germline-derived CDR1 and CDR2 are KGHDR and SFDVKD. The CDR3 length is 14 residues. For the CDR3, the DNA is TGTGCCACCAGTGACCCCGCGTCTGGAAACACCATATATTTT. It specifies CATSDPASGNTIYF.

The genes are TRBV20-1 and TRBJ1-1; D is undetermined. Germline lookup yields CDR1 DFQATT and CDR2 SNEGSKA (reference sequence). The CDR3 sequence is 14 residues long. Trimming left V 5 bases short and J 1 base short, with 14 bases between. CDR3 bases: TGCAGTGCTGCGGGAGGCCACCGGAACACTGAAGCTTTCTTT. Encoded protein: CSAAGGHRNTEAFF.

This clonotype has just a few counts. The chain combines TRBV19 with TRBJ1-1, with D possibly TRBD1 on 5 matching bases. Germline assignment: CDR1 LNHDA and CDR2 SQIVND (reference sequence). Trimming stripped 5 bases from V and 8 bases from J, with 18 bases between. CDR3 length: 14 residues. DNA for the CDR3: TGTGCCAGTAGTCTCCCCGTTTCCAGGACAGAAGCTTTCTTT. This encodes CASSLPVSRTEAFF.

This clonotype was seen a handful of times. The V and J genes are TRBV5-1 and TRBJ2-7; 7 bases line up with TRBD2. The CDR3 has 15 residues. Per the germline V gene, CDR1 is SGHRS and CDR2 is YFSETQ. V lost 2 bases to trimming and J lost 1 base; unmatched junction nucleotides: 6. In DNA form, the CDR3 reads TGCGCCAGCAGCTTCGGGCTGGGGGGGTCCTACGAGCAGTACTTC. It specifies CASSFGLGGSYEQYF. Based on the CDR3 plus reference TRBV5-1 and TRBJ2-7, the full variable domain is KAGVTQTPRYLIKTRGQQVTLSCSPISGHRSVSWYQQTPGQGLQFLFEYFSETQRNKGNFPGRFSGRQFSNSRSEMNVSTLELGDSALYLCASSFGLGGSYEQYFGPGTRLTVT.

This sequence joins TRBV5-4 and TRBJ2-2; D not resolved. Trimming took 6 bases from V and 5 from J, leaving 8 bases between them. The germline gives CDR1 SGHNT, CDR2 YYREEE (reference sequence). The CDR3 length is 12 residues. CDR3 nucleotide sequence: TGTGCCAGCATTAGTGAGACCGGGGAGCTGTTTTTT. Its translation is CASISETGELFF.

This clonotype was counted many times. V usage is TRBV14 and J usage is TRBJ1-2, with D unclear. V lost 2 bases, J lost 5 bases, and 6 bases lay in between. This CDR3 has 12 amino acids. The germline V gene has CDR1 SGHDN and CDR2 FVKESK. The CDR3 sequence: CASSQTLYGYTF. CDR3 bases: TGTGCCAGCAGCCAAACGTTGTATGGCTACACCTTC. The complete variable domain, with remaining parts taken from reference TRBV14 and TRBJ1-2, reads EAGVTQFPSHSVIEKGQTVTLRCDPISGHDNLYWYRRVMGKEIKFLLHFVKESKQDESGMPNNRFLAERTGGTYSTLKVQPAELEDSGVYFCASSQTLYGYTFGSGTRLTVV.

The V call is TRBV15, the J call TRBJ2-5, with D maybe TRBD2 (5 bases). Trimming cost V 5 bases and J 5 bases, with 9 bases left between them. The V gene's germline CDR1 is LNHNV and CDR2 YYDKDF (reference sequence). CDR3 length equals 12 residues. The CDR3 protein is CATSEGMETQYF. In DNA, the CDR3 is TGTGCCACCAGCGAGGGAATGGAGACCCAGTACTTC.

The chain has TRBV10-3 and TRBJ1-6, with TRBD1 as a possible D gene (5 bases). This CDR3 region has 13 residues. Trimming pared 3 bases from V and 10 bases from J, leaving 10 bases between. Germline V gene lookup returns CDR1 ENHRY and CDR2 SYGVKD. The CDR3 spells CAISEGDRSPLHF. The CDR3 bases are TGTGCCATCAGTGAAGGGGATAGGTCACCCCTCCACTTT.

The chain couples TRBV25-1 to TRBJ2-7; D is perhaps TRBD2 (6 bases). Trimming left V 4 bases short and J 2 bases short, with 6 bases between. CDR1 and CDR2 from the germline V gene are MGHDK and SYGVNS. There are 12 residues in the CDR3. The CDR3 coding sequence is TGTGCCAGCAGTGGACTAGCCTACGAGCAGTACTTC. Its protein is CASSGLAYEQYF.

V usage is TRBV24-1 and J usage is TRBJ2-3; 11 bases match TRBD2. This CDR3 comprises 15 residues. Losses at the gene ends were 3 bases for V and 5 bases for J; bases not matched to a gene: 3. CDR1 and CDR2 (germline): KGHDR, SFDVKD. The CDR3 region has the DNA TGTGCCACCAGTGATATTAGCGGGGGGGAAGATACGCAGTATTTT. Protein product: CATSDISGGEDTQYF.

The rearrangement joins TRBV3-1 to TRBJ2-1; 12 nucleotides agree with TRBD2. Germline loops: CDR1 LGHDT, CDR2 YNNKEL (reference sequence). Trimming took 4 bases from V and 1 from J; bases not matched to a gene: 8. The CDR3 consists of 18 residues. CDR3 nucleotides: TGTGCCAGCAGCCGACTAGCGGGGGATGTAGTTTCCTACAATGAGCAGTTCTTC. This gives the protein CASSRLAGDVVSYNEQFF.